This T cell receptor beta chain was identified in a study of T cell responses to AZD1222 COVID-19 vaccine. Method: immunoSEQ multiplex PCR; TCRdb's copy keeps in-frame clones and lacks some. Of more than 100,000 clones listed, about 87% are singletons. CDR3 length equals 15 residues. V was clipped by 1 base and J by 3 bases; unmatched bases: 4. Looked up from germline, CDR1 is GTSNPN and CDR2 is SVGIG (reference sequence). The genes are TRBV30 and TRBJ1-4; 8 bases agree with TRBD1. The sequences come from peripheral blood, collected on day 0 of AZD1222 vaccination. This sequence was found in an adult in good health. This chain's CDR3 is CAWSDQGAANEKLFF. The CDR3 DNA is TGTGCCTGGAGTGACCAGGGGGCGGCTAATGAAAAACTGTTTTTT.